Below are 18 T cell receptor beta chains sequenced from a single sample in a study of blood T cell repertoires in COVID-19. Clones were read by immunoSEQ multiplex PCR, and TCRdb kept only the in-frame ones, dropping some. The data contain 150,000 to 200,000 clones, over 80% of them seen just once; the ten biggest clones take up roughly 9%. Sequencing was done on a sample of peripheral blood. All receptors come from a woman in her 70s with acute or convalescent COVID-19.

The J gene is TRBJ1-3, the V gene TRBV29-1; unclear D gene. V shed 4 bases and J shed 0 bases, with 10 bases lying between them. CDR3 length: 14 residues. Germline V gene sequence: CDR1 SQVTM, CDR2 ANQGSEA. Here the CDR3 reads CSVGIASSGNTIYF. CDR3 nucleotides: TGCAGCGTTGGAATCGCGAGCTCTGGAAACACCATATATTTT.

The V gene is TRBV19, the J gene TRBJ2-7; 7 bases are a match to TRBD1. V was pared by 1 base and J by 4 bases, with 4 bases of the junction left unmatched. CDR1 is LNHDA and CDR2 is SQIVND in the germline V gene (reference sequence). The length of the CDR3 is 14 residues. The CDR3 DNA sequence: TGTGCCAGTAGTATAGGGGCAGGGGGATACGAGCAGTACTTC. As protein: CASSIGAGGYEQYF.

The chain employs TRBV6-2 or TRBV6-3 and TRBJ2-7; the match to TRBD2 covers 10 bases. Germline V lookup: CDR1 MNHEY, CDR2 SVGEGT. V lost 2 bases, J lost 5 bases, and 18 bases stayed unmatched. This CDR3 spans 19 amino acids. CDR3 loop: CASSYPLRLAGLGGHEQYF. The CDR3 nucleotides are TGTGCCAGCAGTTACCCCCTAAGACTAGCGGGCCTCGGGGGCCACGAGCAGTACTTC.

The CDR3 DNA follows: TGTGCCAGCAGCCCGGGTAGGGCTAGCGGTCCGGAGGTCGACGAGCAGTACTTC. Protein product: CASSPGRASGPEVDEQYF. The V and J genes are TRBV5-4 and TRBJ2-7; 7 bases align to TRBD2. Germline V gene data show CDR1 as SGHNT and CDR2 as YYREEE (reference sequence). Trimming at V came to 4 bases and at J to 5 bases, leaving 21 bases not matched to a gene. CDR3 size: 18 residues.

This clone was observed a handful of times. The junction does not match germline at one end; this may be a read error. This chain connects TRBV6-5 to TRBJ1-1; 8 bases are shared with TRBD1. The CDR3 is 14 residues long. CDR1 is MNHEY, CDR2 SVGAGI, per germline. The CDR3 DNA follows: TGTGCCAGCAGTTACTCAGTACCGACAGGGGCTCCCCTATTT. It encodes CASSYSVPTGAPLF.

The rearrangement joins TRBV6-5 to TRBJ2-7; TRBD2 agrees at 9 bases. After removal of 4 bases from V and 0 bases from J, the junction contained 4 bases not matched to a gene. The CDR3 is 15 amino acids. Germline V CDR1 and CDR2: MNHEY, SVGAGI. Here the CDR3 reads CASSSVSGSSYEQYF. DNA of the CDR3: TGTGCCAGCAGTTCCGTTAGCGGGAGCTCCTACGAGCAGTACTTC.

The chain employs TRBV28 and TRBJ1-5; D is uncertain. This CDR3 spans 16 amino acids. Germline V CDR1 and CDR2: MDHEN, SYDVKM. Trimming stripped 3 bases from V and 2 bases from J, with 14 bases between. The CDR3 DNA sequence: TGTGCCAGCAGTTTCACCTCGAGGGTAGGCAATCAGCCCCAGCATTTT. This sequence encodes CASSFTSRVGNQPQHF. Complete variable domain (other parts from reference TRBV28 and TRBJ1-5): DVKVTQSSRYLVKRTGEKVFLECVQDMDHENMFWYRQDPGLGLRLIYFSYDVKMKEKGDIPEGYSVSREKKERFSLILESASTNQTSMYLCASSFTSRVGNQPQHFGDGTRLSIL.

CDR3 sequence (DNA): TGTGCCAGTACTCCTCAGCTAAGACCAGGCGGCACAGATACGCAGTATTTT. It yields the protein CASTPQLRPGGTDTQYF. The rearrangement links TRBV19 to TRBJ2-3; no firm D call. CDR3 length: 17 residues. From germline, CDR1 is LNHDA and CDR2 SQIVND (reference sequence). The germline V and J ends were trimmed by 7 bases and 1 base, with 21 bases remaining between them.

J is TRBJ1-3 and V is TRBV7-9; maybe TRBD1 (6 bases). CDR3 length: 15 amino acids. Deletions cut 6 bases from V and 0 bases from J, with 12 bases between. The germline V gene encodes CDR1 SEHNR and CDR2 FQNEAQ (reference sequence). The CDR3 bases are TGTGCCAGCAGTTTCCGGGGGGCCTCTGGAAACACCATATATTTT. Its translation is CASSFRGASGNTIYF.

This clone was seen only a few times. This chain uses TRBV19 with TRBJ1-2, with D unresolved. Germline V CDR1 and CDR2: LNHDA, SQIVND (reference sequence). Trimming removed 5 bases from V and 1 base from J, with 5 bases in between. This CDR3 comprises 12 residues. The CDR3 is CASSALNYGYTF. CDR3 nucleotides: TGTGCCAGTAGTGCGCTTAACTATGGCTACACCTTC.

The gene calls are TRBV14 and TRBJ2-2; the D gene is possibly TRBD1 (6 bases). The V and J ends lost 6 bases and 5 bases respectively, with 16 bases between them. The germline gives CDR1 SGHDN, CDR2 FVKESK. There are 15 residues in the CDR3. The CDR3 loop is CASSLTYRETGELFF. CDR3 coding DNA: TGTGCCAGCAGTCTGACATACAGGGAAACCGGGGAGCTGTTTTTT.

This rearrangement joins TRBV10-3 to TRBJ1-2; 9 nucleotides line up with TRBD1. Germline V gene sequence: CDR1 ENHRY, CDR2 SYGVKD. With V trimmed by 5 bases and J by 6 bases, 7 bases remained unmatched. This CDR3 has 14 amino acids. DNA for the CDR3: TGTGCCATCAGTACAGGGGGCGATAGCCATGGCTACACCTTC. This sequence encodes CAISTGGDSHGYTF.

The V and J genes are TRBV7-2 and TRBJ2-2; 9 nucleotides line up with TRBD2. There are 16 residues in the CDR3. Per the germline V gene, CDR1 is SGHTA and CDR2 is FQGNSA. The J segment lost 4 bases and the V segment lost 1 base, leaving 4 bases of the junction unmatched. The CDR3 region has the DNA TGTGCCAGCAGCTTAGTGAGCGGGAGGAGCACCGGGGAGCTGTTTTTT. Translated, it gives CASSLVSGRSTGELFF.

The rearrangement links TRBV11-2 to TRBJ1-3, with D unresolved. The CDR3 covers 14 residues. Trimming left V 3 bases short and J 8 bases short, with 14 bases between. Germline CDR1 SGHAT, CDR2 FQNNGV. CDR3 DNA: TGTGCCAGCAGCTTTGCCGGGTTTGAAGACACCATATATTTT. Translation gives CASSFAGFEDTIYF.

The chain employs TRBV9 and TRBJ2-7; 10 nucleotides agree with TRBD2. The V gene's germline CDR1 is SGDLS and CDR2 YYNGEE. The CDR3 spans 14 residues. V trimming: 5 bases; J trimming: 7 bases; junction bases outside the gene matches: 9. The CDR3 loop is CASSPSGGSREQYF. DNA of the CDR3: TGTGCCAGCAGTCCTAGCGGGGGCTCTAGGGAGCAGTACTTC.

The chain uses TRBV5-1 and TRBJ1-1, with D hard to call. The ends were cut back, 1 base at V and 1 base at J, with 8 bases in the middle. This CDR3 has 14 amino acids. The germline V gene has CDR1 SGHRS and CDR2 YFSETQ. The CDR3 nucleotides read TGCGCCAGCAGCTTGAGCACTCGGAACACTGAAGCTTTCTTT. Translated, it gives CASSLSTRNTEAFF.

In its sample, this clone was seen once. This sequence joins TRBV7-2 and TRBJ2-5; tentatively, D is TRBD2 (5 bases). The length of the CDR3 is 14 residues. With 2 bases removed from V and 3 bases from J, the gap between germline ends came to 10 bases. Germline V gives CDR1 SGHTA, CDR2 FQGNSA. The DNA for the CDR3 is TGTGCCAGCAGCTTATACGGACTTAAAGAGACCCAGTACTTC. The encoded protein is CASSLYGLKETQYF.

The chain uses TRBV11-1 and TRBJ2-4; D not certain. CDR1 is SGHAT, CDR2 FQDESV, per germline (reference sequence). There are 16 residues in the CDR3. The V and J ends lost 5 bases and 2 bases respectively, with 16 bases between them. The CDR3: CASSLTPFLTKNIQYF. Written as DNA, the CDR3 is TGTGCCAGCAGCCTTACGCCCTTCCTAACCAAAAACATTCAGTACTTC.